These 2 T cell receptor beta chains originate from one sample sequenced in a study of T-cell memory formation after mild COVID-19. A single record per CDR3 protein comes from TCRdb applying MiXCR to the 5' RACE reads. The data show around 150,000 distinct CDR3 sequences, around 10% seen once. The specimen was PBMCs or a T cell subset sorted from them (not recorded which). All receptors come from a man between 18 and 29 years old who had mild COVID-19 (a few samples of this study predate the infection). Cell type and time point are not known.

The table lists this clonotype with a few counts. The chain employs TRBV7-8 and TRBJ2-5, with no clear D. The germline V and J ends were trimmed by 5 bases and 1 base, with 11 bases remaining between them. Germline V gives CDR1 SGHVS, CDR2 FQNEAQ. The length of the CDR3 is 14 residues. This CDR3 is CASSAPGLQETQYF. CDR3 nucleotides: TGTGCCAGCAGCGCACCGGGCCTCCAAGAGACCCAGTACTTC.

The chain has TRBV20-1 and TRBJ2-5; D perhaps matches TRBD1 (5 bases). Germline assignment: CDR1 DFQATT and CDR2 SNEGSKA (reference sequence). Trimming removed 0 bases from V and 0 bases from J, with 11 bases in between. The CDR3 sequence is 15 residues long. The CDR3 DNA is TGCAGTGCTAGAGATGCTGGACAAGACCAAGAGACCCAGTACTTC. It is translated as CSARDAGQDQETQYF.